The 32 T cell receptor beta chains below were found in one sample sequenced in a study of human T cells and chemical hapten exposure. The time point is: pre-sensitization, week 0. The treatment here: therapeutic diphenylcyclopropenone sensitization with weekly scalp DPC. One entry per CDR3 protein results from TCRdb running MiXCR on the RACE reads. The sample carries tens of thousands of distinct CDR3 sequences, 9.5% to 13% recorded once. Sequenced material: whole blood, taken in connection with sensitization to the hapten diphenylcyclopropenone (DPC). The receptor source for this set is a woman aged 45-65 years with alopecia areata. Some clones in this sample may be carry-over from other donors' samples.

This clonotype was seen at least ten times. The chain uses TRBV19 and TRBJ2-5; TRBD2 is a possible D gene (5 bases). Trimming took 1 base from V and 3 from J, leaving 15 bases between them. This CDR3 spans 16 amino acids. From germline, CDR1 is LNHDA and CDR2 SQIVND (reference sequence). In DNA, the CDR3 is TGTGCCAGTAGTATAGGCACGACCGCGGGTGAAGAGACCCAGTACTTC. The encoded protein is CASSIGTTAGEETQYF.

In this sample, this clonotype turned up a few times. The CDR3 sequence: CSARDRLAYNEQFF. CDR3 nucleotides: TGCAGTGCTAGAGATCGGCTAGCGTACAATGAGCAGTTCTTC. The chain couples TRBV20-1 to TRBJ2-1; maybe TRBD2 (6 bases). The germline V and J ends were trimmed by 0 bases and 4 bases, with 10 bases remaining between them. CDR3 length equals 14 residues. CDR1 and CDR2 (germline): DFQATT, SNEGSKA (reference sequence).

This clonotype has only a few counts. The genes are TRBV7-2 and TRBJ2-1; tentatively, D is TRBD2 (5 bases). V lost 8 bases and J lost 12, with 5 bases in between. The germline CDR1 and CDR2 sequences are SGHTA and FQGNSA. This CDR3 spans 8 amino acids. The CDR3 region has the DNA TGTGCCAGCGAGGGGCAGTTCTTC. The encoded protein is CASEGQFF.

This chain joins TRBV29-1 and TRBJ1-5; D remains ambiguous. The CDR3 totals 12 residues. The V and J ends lost 4 bases and 7 bases respectively, with 11 bases between them. From germline, CDR1 is SQVTM and CDR2 ANQGSEA. CDR3 sequence reads: CSVGRHGQPQHF. In nucleotides, the CDR3 is TGCAGCGTTGGACGCCACGGCCAGCCCCAGCATTTT.

Ten or more counts support this clonotype. CDR3 nucleotides: TGTGCCAGCAGTTTGCGGGCCAACGTCCTGACTTTC. Amino acids: CASSLRANVLTF. The chain links TRBV28 to TRBJ2-6; D gene uncertain. Germline V gives CDR1 MDHEN, CDR2 SYDVKM. Between the trimmed V and J ends, which lost 3 bases and 5 bases, there was a span of 2 bases. The CDR3 spans 12 residues.

This clonotype came up a few times. The DNA of the CDR3 is TGTGCCAGCAGTCCCCCGGGATCTAAAGAGACCCAGTACTTC. It translates to CASSPPGSKETQYF. The chain combines TRBV6-6 with TRBJ2-5; TRBD2 is a possible D gene (5 bases). Germline CDR1 reads MNHNY; CDR2 reads SVGAGI (reference sequence). The CDR3 spans 14 residues. V was cut by 5 bases and J by 3 bases, with 13 bases left in between.

The chain has TRBV7-2 and TRBJ2-7; 7 nucleotides align to TRBD2. CDR3 length: 16 amino acids. Per the germline V gene, CDR1 is SGHTA and CDR2 is FQGNSA. J lost 0 bases, V lost 1 base, and 6 bases had no gene match. The CDR3 here is CASSLGGGALSYEQYF. DNA for the CDR3: TGTGCCAGCAGCTTAGGGGGAGGGGCCCTCTCCTACGAGCAGTACTTC.

This clonotype was counted ten times or more. As DNA, the CDR3 is TGCAGCGTCACGCAACAACTAGCGGGAAAGGAAGAGACCCAGTACTTC. This encodes CSVTQQLAGKEETQYF. The chain joins TRBV29-1 to TRBJ2-5, with 10 nucleotides matching TRBD2. The CDR3 consists of 16 residues. Germline loops: CDR1 SQVTM, CDR2 ANQGSEA. Unmatched junction bases numbered 13, after V lost 6 bases and J lost 3 bases.

This clonotype was detected a few times. The chain has TRBV4-2 and TRBJ2-2; D is unclear. Germline assignment: CDR1 LGHNA and CDR2 YNFKEQ. This CDR3 is built from 16 residues. Trimming cost V 2 bases and J 5 bases, with 15 bases left between them. The CDR3 loop is CASSQMGLVVTGELFF. The DNA of the CDR3 is TGTGCCAGCAGCCAAATGGGCCTAGTAGTTACCGGGGAGCTGTTTTTT.

There are a few counts of this clonotype. In DNA form, the CDR3 reads TGTGCCAGCAGCGCGCCGACACCAGGTTATTTCACAGATACGCAGTATTTT. This codes for CASSAPTPGYFTDTQYF. The chain joins TRBV9 to TRBJ2-3; D gene unclear. V was shortened by 3 bases and J by 2 bases, with 19 bases between the two germline ends. Germline V CDR1 and CDR2: SGDLS, YYNGEE. This CDR3 has 17 residues.

This clonotype was counted ten times or more. This chain links TRBV7-2 with TRBJ2-7; D uncertain. In germline, CDR1 is SGHTA, CDR2 FQGNSA. V was pared by 5 bases and J by 2 bases, with 13 bases between. The length of the CDR3 is 14 residues. CDR3 sequence reads: CASSPFVTTYEQYF. The CDR3 bases are TGTGCCAGCAGCCCTTTCGTGACAACCTACGAGCAGTACTTC.

This clonotype was detected many times. The chain links TRBV5-4 to TRBJ1-2; 8 bases are shared with TRBD1. Trimming at V came to 4 bases and at J to 2 bases, leaving 4 bases not matched to a gene. CDR3 length equals 14 residues. Germline V gene lookup returns CDR1 SGHNT and CDR2 YYREEE (reference sequence). In DNA form, the CDR3 reads TGTGCCAGCAGCCAAAGACAGGGGAACTATGGCTACACCTTC. Protein: CASSQRQGNYGYTF.

The chain employs TRBV29-1 and TRBJ1-1; D remains ambiguous. The ends were cut back, 5 bases at V and 5 bases at J, with 6 bases in the middle. CDR3 length: 10 amino acids. CDR1 and CDR2 (germline): SQVTM, ANQGSEA. This chain's CDR3 is CSVFGTEAFF. The CDR3 region has the DNA TGCAGCGTTTTCGGAACTGAAGCTTTCTTT.

This clonotype showed up many times. The CDR3 is CSVRGLSVTGELFF. CDR3 DNA: TGCAGCGTTCGTGGGTTATCGGTCACCGGGGAGCTGTTTTTT. This sequence joins TRBV29-1 and TRBJ2-2; D gene uncertain. Trimming shortened V by 5 bases and J by 4 bases, and 14 bases separated the two germline ends. The CDR3 runs to 14 residues. Germline V CDR1 and CDR2: SQVTM, ANQGSEA.

This clonotype was seen repeatedly, ten times or more. This rearrangement joins TRBV6-2 or TRBV6-3 to TRBJ2-5; 7 positions agree with TRBD1. CDR3 length: 12 amino acids. Germline V gives CDR1 MNHEY, CDR2 SVGEGT. J lost 5 bases, V lost 9 bases, and 6 bases had no gene match. As DNA, the CDR3 is TGTGCCAGTAACAGGGGAAGGGAGACCCAGTACTTC. Translating it yields CASNRGRETQYF.

The chain links TRBV7-8 to TRBJ2-7; TRBD2 is a possible D gene (6 bases). Trimming stripped 1 base from V and 2 bases from J, with 18 bases between. Germline CDR1 is SGHVS and CDR2 is FQNEAQ. This CDR3 has 17 amino acids. The CDR3 DNA sequence: TGTGCCAGCAGCTTAGGAGAACAGCTAGGACTAACCTACGAGCAGTACTTC. This codes for CASSLGEQLGLTYEQYF.

This clonotype has only a few counts. The V and J genes are TRBV2 and TRBJ2-3, with D possibly TRBD1 on 5 matching bases. This CDR3 is 13 amino acids long. The germline V and J ends were trimmed by 7 bases and 6 bases, with 14 bases remaining between them. Per the germline V gene, CDR1 is SNHLY and CDR2 is FYNNEI. For the CDR3, the DNA is TGTGCCAGCAAATGGGGCCAGTTGGATACGCAGTATTTT. The encoded protein is CASKWGQLDTQYF.

A few counts support this clonotype. The rearrangement links TRBV4-2 to TRBJ1-4; unclear D gene. Germline assignment: CDR1 LGHNA and CDR2 YNFKEQ. Trimming cost V 0 bases and J 2 bases, with 13 bases left between them. The CDR3 extends over 17 amino acids. The CDR3 reads CASSQDLWGRTNEKLFF. In DNA, the CDR3 is TGTGCCAGCAGCCAAGATCTGTGGGGAAGGACTAATGAAAAACTGTTTTTT.

The gene calls are TRBV6-4 and TRBJ1-5, with unresolved D. The germline V and J ends were trimmed by 5 bases and 5 bases, with 10 bases remaining between them. The germline gives CDR1 MRHNA, CDR2 SNTAGT. The CDR3 has 13 residues. CDR3 in DNA: TGTGCCAGCAGTCCTAGACGGGATCAGCCCCAGCATTTT. The encoded protein is CASSPRRDQPQHF.

This clonotype was seen many times. The CDR3, as DNA: TGTGCCAGCAGCTTAGCGGGGGGCCCGAACACCGGGGAGCTGTTTTTT. Translating gives CASSLAGGPNTGELFF. This chain joins TRBV7-2 and TRBJ2-2; tentatively, D is TRBD1 or TRBD2 (6 bases each). CDR1 and CDR2 (germline): SGHTA, FQGNSA. The CDR3 covers 16 residues. Between the trimmed V and J ends, which lost 0 bases and 0 bases, there was a span of 8 bases.

This chain joins TRBV20-1 and TRBJ1-6; D is unresolved. The germline V and J ends were trimmed by 4 bases and 4 bases, with 20 bases remaining between them. This CDR3 region has 17 residues. CDR1 and CDR2 from the germline V gene are DFQATT and SNEGSKA (reference sequence). The chain's CDR3 is CSAKVTAGGGYNSPLHF. In DNA form, the CDR3 reads TGCAGTGCTAAGGTGACGGCGGGAGGAGGTTATAATTCACCCCTCCACTTT.

The rearrangement uses TRBV19 and TRBJ2-2; D might be TRBD1 (5 bases). Per the germline V gene, CDR1 is LNHDA and CDR2 is SQIVND (reference sequence). The CDR3 is 15 residues long. Deletions cut 10 bases from V and 1 base from J, with 16 bases between. The CDR3 here is CATMRQPRNTGELFF. In DNA form, the CDR3 reads TGTGCCACCATGAGACAGCCCAGGAACACCGGGGAGCTGTTTTTT.

Ten or more counts support this clonotype. Written as DNA, the CDR3 is TGTGCCAGCAGCCTAGAAGTACGGACAGCTGGAAACACCATATATTTT. This gives the protein CASSLEVRTAGNTIYF. J is TRBJ1-3 and V is TRBV7-6; TRBD1 is a possible D gene (6 bases). Germline V gene sequence: CDR1 SGHVS, CDR2 FNYEAQ. The CDR3 covers 16 residues. Trimming cost V 5 bases and J 2 bases, with 16 bases left between them.

This clonotype was observed many times. In nucleotides, the CDR3 is TGTGCCAGCAGGGGAAATAGCAATCAGCCCCAGCATTTT. Translated, it gives CASRGNSNQPQHF. The rearrangement joins TRBV28 to TRBJ1-5; D call uncertain. The CDR3 contains 13 residues. V lost 6 bases and J lost 0, with 6 bases in between. CDR1 is MDHEN and CDR2 is SYDVKM in the germline V gene.

The chain carries TRBV5-4 and TRBJ1-4, with D tentatively TRBD1 (6 bases). The CDR3 sequence is 15 residues long. V lost 2 bases to trimming and J lost 7 bases, with 15 bases between them. The germline V gene has CDR1 SGHNT and CDR2 YYREEE (reference sequence). CDR3 loop: CASSLKQGLGEKLFF. CDR3 in DNA: TGTGCCAGCAGCTTAAAACAGGGTTTGGGTGAAAAACTGTTTTTT.

This clonotype was observed a handful of times. This sequence joins TRBV29-1 and TRBJ2-2; 8 bases align to TRBD2. Germline-derived CDR1 and CDR2 are SQVTM and ANQGSEA. The CDR3 is made up of 14 amino acids. V dropped 3 bases and J dropped 6; count of bases not matched to a gene: 6. CDR3 coding DNA: TGCAGCGTTGAGGTGCGGGAGGTCGCCGGGGAGCTGTTTTTT. This gives the protein CSVEVREVAGELFF.

This clonotype has at least ten counts. The chain employs TRBV6-1 and TRBJ1-5, with a weak D call TRBD1 (6 bases). The ends were cut back, 4 bases at V and 2 bases at J, with 18 bases in the middle. Germline CDR1 reads MNHNS; CDR2 reads SASEGT. The CDR3 has 17 residues. This CDR3 is CASSGSLGAEGNQPQHF. CDR3 sequence (DNA): TGTGCCAGCAGTGGAAGTTTGGGGGCCGAGGGCAATCAGCCCCAGCATTTT.

The rearrangement uses TRBV9 and TRBJ1-1; D remains ambiguous. The V end was cut by 0 bases, the J end by 4 bases, with 10 bases between. Germline CDR1 SGDLS, CDR2 YYNGEE. The CDR3 contains 14 residues. CDR3: CASSVDSSGTEAFF. The CDR3 DNA reads as TGTGCCAGCAGCGTAGACAGCTCGGGCACTGAAGCTTTCTTT.

Ten or more counts support this clonotype. V gene TRBV6-2 or TRBV6-3 combines with J gene TRBJ2-3; tentatively, D is TRBD2 (5 bases). Trimming removed 2 bases from V and 4 bases from J, with 16 bases in between. The CDR3 runs 16 residues. The germline V gene encodes CDR1 MNHEY and CDR2 SVGEGT. The CDR3 coding sequence is TGTGCCAGCAGTTACCGAGACGGGGATCGCGCAGATACGCAGTATTTT. Translation: CASSYRDGDRADTQYF.

CDR3 DNA sequence: TGTGCCAGCAGCCAAGGCCACCTAGCGGGGGGAGAGACCCAGTACTTC. It yields the protein CASSQGHLAGGETQYF. This rearrangement joins TRBV4-2 to TRBJ2-5, with 11 bases matching TRBD2. Germline loops: CDR1 LGHNA, CDR2 YNFKEQ. V lost 1 base, J lost 4 bases, and 5 bases stayed unmatched. CDR3 size: 16 residues.

This clonotype has ten or more counts. J is TRBJ1-1 and V is TRBV7-3; D remains unclear. Germline loops: CDR1 SGHTA, CDR2 FQGTGA. The CDR3 is 14 residues long. Trimming took 2 bases from V and 2 from J, leaving 9 bases between them. The CDR3 DNA reads as TGTGCCAGCAGCTTACAAGCAGGAAACACTGAAGCTTTCTTT. This encodes CASSLQAGNTEAFF. Variable domain in full (rest from reference TRBV7-3 and TRBJ1-1): GAGVSQTPSNKVTEKGKYVELRCDPISGHTALYWYRQSLGQGPEFLIYFQGTGAADDSGLPNDRFFAVRPEGSVSTLKIQRTERGDSAVYLCASSLQAGNTEAFFGQGTRLTVV.

This clonotype was seen a handful of times. V gene TRBV6-5 combines with J gene TRBJ2-1; 7 positions agree with TRBD2. Germline loops: CDR1 MNHEY, CDR2 SVGAGI. The trim removed 0 bases at V and 0 bases at J, leaving 8 bases unmatched. The CDR3 length is 18 residues. The CDR3 reads CASSYSEPGGSSYNEQFF. The CDR3 DNA reads TGTGCCAGCAGTTACTCAGAGCCGGGAGGAAGCTCCTACAATGAGCAGTTCTTC.